These T cell receptor beta chains were read from a single sample in a study of blood T cell repertoires in COVID-19. This table comes from immunoSEQ multiplex PCR, and its TCRdb copy is limited to in-frame clones, with some not included. Of under 300,000 clones listed, 65% to 90% are singletons. Sequenced: peripheral blood. The receptors here all came from a human donor in a cohort sampled during active COVID-19. Both conserved end residues are part of each CDR3. D genes are given only for firm matches. Size is stated for part of the rows, as once, few or many counts, or as a class when the clone is expanded.

J gene: TRBJ2-3; clone size: -; D gene: TRBD2; V gene: TRBV7-2; CDR3 protein: CASSWVAGGEDTQYF; CDR3 DNA: TGTGCCAGCAGCTGGGTAGCGGGAGGGGAAGATACGCAGTATTTT
J gene: TRBJ2-2; clone size: -; D gene: -; V gene: TRBV10-1; CDR3 protein: CASSRGSANTGELFF; CDR3 DNA: TGCGCCAGCAGTCGAGGGTCTGCGAACACCGGGGAGCTGTTTTTT
J gene: TRBJ2-3; clone size: -; D gene: TRBD2; V gene: TRBV5-1; CDR3 protein: CASSTSGSLSDTQYF; CDR3 DNA: TGCGCCAGCAGTACTAGCGGGAGTCTCTCAGATACGCAGTATTTT
J gene: TRBJ2-2; clone size: -; D gene: -; V gene: TRBV19; CDR3 protein: CASSKRLANTGELFF; CDR3 DNA: TGTGCCAGTAGTAAGAGATTGGCGAACACCGGGGAGCTGTTTTTT
J gene: TRBJ1-4; clone size: many; D gene: TRBD1; V gene: TRBV5-5; CDR3 protein: CASSLGVQLMGTALGKLFF; CDR3 DNA: TGTGCCAGCAGCTTGGGAGTGCAACTTATGGGGACAGCTCTTGGAAAACTGTTTTTT
J gene: TRBJ2-1; clone size: -; D gene: TRBD2; V gene: TRBV18; CDR3 protein: CASSVGLAGYEQFF; CDR3 DNA: TGTGCCAGCTCGGTGGGACTAGCGGGTTATGAGCAGTTCTTC
J gene: TRBJ2-1; clone size: -; D gene: -; V gene: TRBV7-2; CDR3 protein: CASSTGLANEQFF; CDR3 DNA: TGTGCCAGCAGCACCGGTCTTGCCAATGAGCAGTTCTTC
J gene: TRBJ2-7; clone size: once; D gene: -; V gene: TRBV18; CDR3 protein: CASSLKGDEQYF; CDR3 DNA: TGTGCCAGCTCACTTAAGGGGGACGAGCAGTACTTC
J gene: TRBJ2-7; clone size: -; D gene: TRBD1; V gene: TRBV6-5; CDR3 protein: CASRTRTGKGYEQYF; CDR3 DNA: TGTGCCAGCAGAACGAGGACAGGGAAGGGCTACGAGCAGTACTTC
J gene: TRBJ1-5; clone size: -; D gene: -; V gene: TRBV10-3; CDR3 protein: CAISEPQTAYSNQPQHF; CDR3 DNA: TGTGCCATCAGTGAGCCCCAGACAGCTTATAGCAATCAGCCCCAGCATTTT
J gene: TRBJ1-2; clone size: -; D gene: TRBD1; V gene: TRBV6-5; CDR3 protein: CASSYSGGGYTF; CDR3 DNA: TGTGCCAGCAGTTACTCAGGGGGCGGCTACACCTTC
J gene: TRBJ2-7; clone size: -; D gene: TRBD2; V gene: TRBV7-2; CDR3 protein: CASSASGRSYEQYF; CDR3 DNA: TGTGCCAGCAGCGCAAGCGGGAGGTCCTACGAGCAGTACTTC
J gene: TRBJ2-7; clone size: -; D gene: -; V gene: TRBV6-2/TRBV6-3; CDR3 protein: CASSYQGGYEQYF; CDR3 DNA: TGTGCCAGCAGTTACCAGGGAGGCTACGAGCAGTACTTC
J gene: TRBJ2-3; clone size: few; D gene: -; V gene: TRBV5-1; CDR3 protein: CASSLGTGLPFTDTQYF; CDR3 DNA: TGCGCCAGCAGCTTGGGAACGGGACTTCCCTTCACAGATACGCAGTATTTT
J gene: TRBJ1-6; clone size: -; D gene: TRBD1; V gene: TRBV19; CDR3 protein: CASHRLDRGHSPLHF; CDR3 DNA: TGTGCCAGCCACCGACTCGACAGGGGGCACTCACCCCTCCACTTT
J gene: TRBJ2-3; clone size: -; D gene: TRBD1; V gene: TRBV6-2/TRBV6-3; CDR3 protein: CASSRIRTGKTDTQYF; CDR3 DNA: TGTGCCAGCAGCCGGATAAGGACAGGGAAAACAGATACGCAGTATTTT
J gene: TRBJ2-1; clone size: -; D gene: -; V gene: TRBV12-1; CDR3 protein: CASSFVSSGNSVKEQFF; CDR3 DNA: TGTGCCAGCAGCTTTGTATCTAGCGGGAACTCTGTCAAGGAGCAGTTCTTC
J gene: TRBJ2-3; clone size: few; D gene: -; V gene: TRBV5-1; CDR3 protein: CASSLDRQSTDTQYF; CDR3 DNA: TGCGCCAGCAGCTTGGATCGACAGAGCACAGATACGCAGTATTTT
J gene: TRBJ1-4; clone size: few; D gene: -; V gene: TRBV7-2; CDR3 protein: CASSLELNEKLFF; CDR3 DNA: TGTGCCAGCAGCTTAGAGCTTAATGAAAAACTGTTTTTT
J gene: TRBJ2-1; clone size: few; D gene: -; V gene: TRBV4-3; CDR3 protein: CASSRDTGPYNEQFF; CDR3 DNA: TGCGCCAGCAGCCGGGACACAGGGCCCTACAATGAGCAGTTCTTC
J gene: TRBJ1-4; clone size: -; D gene: -; V gene: TRBV12-3/TRBV12-4; CDR3 protein: CASSLTVRELFF; CDR3 DNA: TGTGCCAGCAGTTTAACCGTAAGAGAACTGTTTTTT
J gene: TRBJ1-5; clone size: -; D gene: -; V gene: TRBV19; CDR3 protein: CASTLVGQTSNQPQHF; CDR3 DNA: TGTGCCAGTACGTTGGTAGGACAGACAAGCAATCAGCCCCAGCATTTT
J gene: TRBJ2-6; clone size: -; D gene: TRBD2; V gene: TRBV18; CDR3 protein: CASSPATSGSGANVLTF; CDR3 DNA: TGTGCCAGCTCACCCGCGACTAGCGGGAGTGGGGCCAACGTCCTGACTTTC
J gene: TRBJ1-1; clone size: -; D gene: TRBD1; V gene: TRBV27; CDR3 protein: CASGRQGARGMNTEAFF; CDR3 DNA: TGTGCCAGCGGACGACAGGGGGCAAGGGGGATGAACACTGAAGCTTTCTTT
J gene: TRBJ2-1; clone size: -; D gene: TRBD2; V gene: TRBV9; CDR3 protein: CASHRTSGARGEQFF; CDR3 DNA: TGTGCCAGCCACCGGACTAGCGGCGCCAGGGGTGAGCAGTTCTTC
J gene: TRBJ2-3; clone size: -; D gene: -; V gene: TRBV12-5; CDR3 protein: CASGRDSLHLSF; CDR3 DNA: TGTGCTAGTGGCCGCGACAGTCTTCACCTCTCTTTT
J gene: TRBJ2-7; clone size: -; D gene: -; V gene: TRBV20-1; CDR3 protein: CSASSYEQYF; CDR3 DNA: TGCAGTGCTAGCTCTTACGAGCAGTACTTC
J gene: TRBJ1-4; clone size: -; D gene: -; V gene: TRBV18; CDR3 protein: CASSPTSIGRTNEKLFF; CDR3 DNA: TGTGCCAGCTCACCAACGTCGATCGGTCGGACTAATGAAAAACTGTTTTTT
J gene: TRBJ2-1; clone size: -; D gene: TRBD1; V gene: TRBV7-3; CDR3 protein: CASSSGQGFNEQFF; CDR3 DNA: TGTGCCAGCAGCTCAGGACAGGGGTTCAATGAGCAGTTCTTC
J gene: TRBJ1-2; clone size: few; D gene: -; V gene: TRBV18; CDR3 protein: CASSPRTANYGYTF; CDR3 DNA: TGTGCCAGCTCACCAAGGACAGCTAACTATGGCTACACCTTC
J gene: TRBJ1-5; clone size: -; D gene: -; V gene: TRBV6-2/TRBV6-3; CDR3 protein: CASSTLQGLNQPQHF; CDR3 DNA: TGTGCCAGCAGCACCCTTCAGGGCCTCAATCAGCCCCAGCATTTT
J gene: TRBJ2-7; clone size: -; D gene: -; V gene: TRBV5-1; CDR3 protein: CASSLGAGSYEQYF; CDR3 DNA: TGCGCCAGCAGCTTGGGGGCCGGATCCTACGAGCAGTACTTC
J gene: TRBJ2-1; clone size: -; D gene: -; V gene: TRBV4-2; CDR3 protein: CASSRSMGRGYNEQFF; CDR3 DNA: TGTGCCAGCAGCCGAAGTATGGGGAGGGGGTACAATGAGCAGTTCTTC
J gene: TRBJ2-2; clone size: -; D gene: -; V gene: TRBV27; CDR3 protein: CASSRQGTGELFF; CDR3 DNA: TGTGCCAGCAGCCGTCAGGGTACCGGGGAGCTGTTTTTT
J gene: TRBJ2-1; clone size: -; D gene: TRBD2; V gene: TRBV4-1; CDR3 protein: CASSQGGLAGVNEQFF; CDR3 DNA: TGCGCCAGCAGCCAAGGAGGACTAGCGGGAGTAAATGAGCAGTTCTTC
J gene: TRBJ1-6; clone size: -; D gene: TRBD1; V gene: TRBV7-6; CDR3 protein: CASSNGTGNSPLHF; CDR3 DNA: TGTGCCAGCAGCAACGGGACAGGGAATTCACCCCTCCACTTT
J gene: TRBJ1-2; clone size: -; D gene: TRBD1; V gene: TRBV6-5; CDR3 protein: CASSRQGAYGYTF; CDR3 DNA: TGTGCCAGCAGCAGACAGGGGGCTTATGGCTACACCTTC
J gene: TRBJ2-6; clone size: few; D gene: TRBD2; V gene: TRBV3-1/TRBV3-2; CDR3 protein: CASSQPGLVISGANVLTF; CDR3 DNA: TGTGCCAGCAGCCAGCCGGGACTAGTAATCTCTGGGGCCAACGTCCTGACTTTC
J gene: TRBJ2-3; clone size: once; D gene: TRBD2; V gene: TRBV5-4; CDR3 protein: CASSGSGRRADTQYF; CDR3 DNA: TGTGCCAGCAGCGGGAGCGGGAGGAGGGCAGATACGCAGTATTTT
J gene: TRBJ2-7; clone size: -; D gene: -; V gene: TRBV13; CDR3 protein: CASSSSRLSYEQYF; CDR3 DNA: TGTGCCAGCAGCTCCTCGCGCCTCTCCTACGAGCAGTACTTC
J gene: TRBJ1-2; clone size: -; D gene: -; V gene: TRBV29-1; CDR3 protein: CSVEPSGGYTF; CDR3 DNA: TGCAGCGTTGAACCCTCGGGTGGCTACACCTTC
J gene: TRBJ1-4; clone size: few; D gene: -; V gene: TRBV12-3/TRBV12-4; CDR3 protein: CASSLAGKLFF; CDR3 DNA: TGTGCCAGCAGTTTAGCCGGAAAACTGTTTTTT
J gene: TRBJ2-1; clone size: -; D gene: -; V gene: TRBV11-2; CDR3 protein: CASSLPSMDEQFF; CDR3 DNA: TGTGCCAGCAGCTTACCCTCTATGGATGAGCAGTTCTTC
J gene: TRBJ2-3; clone size: -; D gene: -; V gene: TRBV30; CDR3 protein: CAWGTADTQYF; CDR3 DNA: TGTGCCTGGGGGACTGCAGATACGCAGTATTTT
J gene: TRBJ1-1; clone size: once; D gene: TRBD1; V gene: TRBV6-5; CDR3 protein: CASKNRGAGDTEAFF; CDR3 DNA: TGTGCCAGCAAAAACAGGGGAGCGGGCGACACTGAAGCTTTCTTT
J gene: TRBJ2-1; clone size: -; D gene: TRBD2; V gene: TRBV10-1; CDR3 protein: CASSESAGVTAYNEQFF; CDR3 DNA: TGCGCCAGCAGTGAGTCGGCGGGAGTAACAGCCTACAATGAGCAGTTCTTC
J gene: TRBJ1-6; clone size: -; D gene: TRBD1; V gene: TRBV2; CDR3 protein: CASSEDRPNSPLHF; CDR3 DNA: TGTGCCAGCAGTGAGGACAGGCCTAATTCACCCCTCCACTTT
J gene: TRBJ1-2; clone size: -; D gene: -; V gene: TRBV30; CDR3 protein: CAWGQYGYTF; CDR3 DNA: TGTGCCTGGGGACAGTATGGCTACACCTTC
J gene: TRBJ2-2; clone size: -; D gene: TRBD1; V gene: TRBV9; CDR3 protein: CASSVGGQTNTGELFF; CDR3 DNA: TGTGCCAGCAGCGTTGGGGGACAGACGAACACCGGGGAGCTGTTTTTT
J gene: TRBJ2-2; clone size: -; D gene: -; V gene: TRBV7-2; CDR3 protein: CASSLTRTGELFF; CDR3 DNA: TGTGCCAGCAGCTTAACGAGGACCGGGGAGCTGTTTTTT
J gene: TRBJ2-2; clone size: many; D gene: -; V gene: TRBV27; CDR3 protein: CASSSAPAGELFF; CDR3 DNA: TGTGCCAGCAGCTCCGCCCCAGCCGGGGAGCTGTTTTTT
J gene: TRBJ2-7; clone size: -; D gene: TRBD2; V gene: TRBV27; CDR3 protein: CASSPGLVGYEQYF; CDR3 DNA: TGTGCCAGCAGTCCAGGACTAGTAGGTTACGAGCAGTACTTC
J gene: TRBJ1-1; clone size: -; D gene: -; V gene: TRBV30; CDR3 protein: CAWSAGLQNTEAFF; CDR3 DNA: TGTGCCTGGAGTGCGGGACTACAGAACACTGAAGCTTTCTTT